The sequence of this T cell receptor beta chain was determined in a study of tumor and adjacent non-tumor tissue in lung cancer. The template was RNA from unsorted bulk tissue. A modified ARM-PCR protocol with three rounds of nested PCR amplified TCRbeta. TCRdb independently ran MiXCR on the multiplex PCR reads; one entry per CDR3 protein. The sample contains tens of thousands of distinct CDR3 sequences, 77% of which appear only once. Turning to this clonotype: This likely comes from a read error, as the CDR3 has no conserved phenylalanine or tryptophan at its end.

Per germline, CDR1 MGHRA and CDR2 YSYEKL. The length of the CDR3 is 15 residues. This sequence joins TRBV4-1 and TRBJ1-5; D remains ambiguous. Sequenced: lung tumor tissue. The sequence was obtained from a woman in her fifties or sixties with non-small cell lung cancer. CDR3 amino acids: CASGQDELRRQPQHL. CDR3 DNA: TGCGCCAGCGGCCAAGATGAACTACGGCGTCAGCCCCAGCATCTT.